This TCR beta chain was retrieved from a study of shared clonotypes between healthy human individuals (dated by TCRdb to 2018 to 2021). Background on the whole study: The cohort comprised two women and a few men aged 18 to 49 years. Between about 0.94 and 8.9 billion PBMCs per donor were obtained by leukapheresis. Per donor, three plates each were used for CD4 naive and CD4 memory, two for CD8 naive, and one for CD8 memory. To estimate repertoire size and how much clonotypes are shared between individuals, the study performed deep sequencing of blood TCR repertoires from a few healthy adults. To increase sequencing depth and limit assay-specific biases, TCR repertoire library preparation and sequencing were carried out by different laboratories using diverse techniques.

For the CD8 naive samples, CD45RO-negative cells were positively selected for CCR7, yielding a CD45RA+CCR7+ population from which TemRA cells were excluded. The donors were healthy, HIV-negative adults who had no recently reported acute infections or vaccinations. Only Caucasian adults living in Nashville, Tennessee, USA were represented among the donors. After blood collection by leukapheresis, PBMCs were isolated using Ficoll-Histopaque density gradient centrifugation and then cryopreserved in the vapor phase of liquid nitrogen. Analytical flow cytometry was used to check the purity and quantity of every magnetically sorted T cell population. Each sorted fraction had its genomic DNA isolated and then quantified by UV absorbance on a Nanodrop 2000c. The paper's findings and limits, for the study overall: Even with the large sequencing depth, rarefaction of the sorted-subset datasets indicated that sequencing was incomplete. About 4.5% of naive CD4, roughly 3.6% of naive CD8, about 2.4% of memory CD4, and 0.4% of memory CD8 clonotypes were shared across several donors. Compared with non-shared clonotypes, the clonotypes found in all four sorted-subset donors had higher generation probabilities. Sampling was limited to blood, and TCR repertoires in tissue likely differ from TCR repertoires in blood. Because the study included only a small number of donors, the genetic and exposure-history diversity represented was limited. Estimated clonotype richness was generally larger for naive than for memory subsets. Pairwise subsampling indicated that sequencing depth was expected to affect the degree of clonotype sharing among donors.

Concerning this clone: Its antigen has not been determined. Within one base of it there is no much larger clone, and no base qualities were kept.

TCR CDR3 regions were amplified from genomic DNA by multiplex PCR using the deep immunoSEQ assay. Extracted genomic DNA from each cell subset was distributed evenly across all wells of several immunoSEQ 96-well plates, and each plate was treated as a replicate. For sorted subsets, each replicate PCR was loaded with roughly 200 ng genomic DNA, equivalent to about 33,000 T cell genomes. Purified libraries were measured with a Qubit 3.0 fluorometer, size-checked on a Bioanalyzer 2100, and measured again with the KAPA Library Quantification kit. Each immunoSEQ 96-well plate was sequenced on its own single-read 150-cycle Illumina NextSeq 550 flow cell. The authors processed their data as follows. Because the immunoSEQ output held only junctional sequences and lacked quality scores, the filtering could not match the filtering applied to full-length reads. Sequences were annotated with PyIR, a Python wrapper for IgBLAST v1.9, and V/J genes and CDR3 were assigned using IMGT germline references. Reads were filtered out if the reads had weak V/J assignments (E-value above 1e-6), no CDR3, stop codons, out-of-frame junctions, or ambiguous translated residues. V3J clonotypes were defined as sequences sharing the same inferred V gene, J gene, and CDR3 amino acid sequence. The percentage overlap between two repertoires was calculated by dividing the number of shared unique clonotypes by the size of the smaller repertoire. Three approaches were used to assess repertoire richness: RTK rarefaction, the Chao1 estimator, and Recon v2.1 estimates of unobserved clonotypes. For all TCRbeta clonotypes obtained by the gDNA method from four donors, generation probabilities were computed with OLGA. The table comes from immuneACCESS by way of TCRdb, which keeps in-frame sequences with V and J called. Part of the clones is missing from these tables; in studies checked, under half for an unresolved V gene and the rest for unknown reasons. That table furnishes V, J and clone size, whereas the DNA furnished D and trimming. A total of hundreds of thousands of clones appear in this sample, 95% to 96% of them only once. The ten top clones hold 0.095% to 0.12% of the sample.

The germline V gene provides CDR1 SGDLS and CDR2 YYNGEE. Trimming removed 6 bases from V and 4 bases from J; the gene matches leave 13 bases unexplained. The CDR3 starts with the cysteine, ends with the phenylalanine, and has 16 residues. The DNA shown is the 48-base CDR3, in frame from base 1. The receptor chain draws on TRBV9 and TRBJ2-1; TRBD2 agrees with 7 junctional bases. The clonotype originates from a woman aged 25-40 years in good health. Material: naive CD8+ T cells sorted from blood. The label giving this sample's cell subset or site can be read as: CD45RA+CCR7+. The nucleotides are TGTGCCAGCACCCCAAGGGGCGGGAGTTTATACAATGAGCAGTTCTTC. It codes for CASTPRGGSLYNEQFF.